Each of the 21 T cell receptor beta chains below was sequenced from the same sample in a study of shared clonotypes between healthy human individuals. Some clones are missing from TCRdb's copy, which holds only in-frame ones; the method was immunoSEQ multiplex PCR. The sample has 97,000 or so clones, approximately 44% seen once; the top ten hold about 14%. The specimen was PBMCs. All receptors come from a woman between 35 and 50 years old in good health. Some clones in this sample may be carry-over from other donors' samples.

This clone was recorded a few times. This chain links TRBV5-8 with TRBJ1-1, with a tentative D call TRBD1 (5 bases). Trimming shortened V by 0 bases and J by 0 bases, and 6 bases separated the two germline ends. The CDR3 is 14 residues long. Per the germline V gene, CDR1 is SGHTS and CDR2 is YDEGEE. Here the CDR3 DNA reads TGTGCCAGCAGCTTGGGGGGGGTGAACACTGAAGCTTTCTTT. Encoded protein: CASSLGGVNTEAFF.

The CDR3: CASSLASAGGVAEQYF. The CDR3 nucleotides read TGCGCCAGCAGCTTGGCATCGGCAGGGGGGGTTGCCGAGCAGTACTTC. The chain recombines TRBV5-1 with TRBJ2-7; TRBD1 or TRBD2 may be the D gene (7 bases each). V gave up 0 bases and J gave up 6 bases, with 19 bases separating them. The CDR3 length is 16 residues. Germline V gene sequence: CDR1 SGHRS, CDR2 YFSETQ.

This clone showed up just a few times. V usage is TRBV5-1 and J usage is TRBJ1-2; D is ambiguous. From germline, CDR1 is SGHRS and CDR2 YFSETQ. V shed 5 bases and J shed 2 bases, with 16 bases lying between them. This CDR3 spans 15 amino acids. This CDR3 is CASRVGGGSNYGYTF. CDR3 sequence (DNA): TGCGCCAGCAGGGTTGGCGGAGGTTCGAACTATGGCTACACCTTC.

Details on this clone: Other nucleotide sequences in the sample specify the same CDR3. The chain carries TRBV7-2 and TRBJ2-5; maybe TRBD2 (6 bases). The tail of the sequence fits TRBJ2-7 better, so the J call may be wrong. The CDR3 has 14 residues. The germline V gene encodes CDR1 SGHTA and CDR2 FQGNSA. The CDR3 reads CASSSGLIPYEQYF. CDR3 in DNA: TGTGCCAGCAGCTCCGGACTAATCCCCTACGAGCAGTACTTC.

The genes are TRBV7-2 and TRBJ1-1, with 10 bases identical to TRBD1. V shed 8 bases, J shed 0 bases, and the junction held 12 bases outside the gene matches. There are 17 residues in the CDR3. Germline V gene sequence: CDR1 SGHTA, CDR2 FQGNSA. In DNA form, the CDR3 reads TGTGCCAGCGGCTCTTCCTGGACAGGGGGTTTGAACACTGAAGCTTTCTTT. This translates into CASGSSWTGGLNTEAFF.

This chain uses TRBV11-3 with TRBJ1-4; TRBD1 aligns across 9 bases. This CDR3 is 14 amino acids long. The V gene end was trimmed by 5 bases and the J gene end by 8 bases; junction bases not matched to a gene: 6. Germline assignment: CDR1 SGHNT and CDR2 YENEEA. The CDR3 region is CASSPRTGEEKLFF. CDR3 bases: TGTGCCAGCAGCCCCCGGACAGGGGAGGAAAAACTGTTTTTT.

V is TRBV30 and J is TRBJ2-3, with TRBD2 identical over 8 bases. V lost 0 bases, J lost 8 bases, and 7 bases stayed unmatched. Germline V gives CDR1 GTSNPN, CDR2 SVGIG (reference sequence). CDR3 length: 14 residues. CDR3 protein: CAWSVDREGGTQYF. Here the CDR3 DNA reads TGTGCCTGGAGTGTAGATCGGGAGGGCGGTACGCAGTATTTT.

The chain recombines TRBV6-1 with TRBJ2-1; D could derive from TRBD1 or TRBD2 (5 bases each). In germline, CDR1 is MNHNS, CDR2 SASEGT. Trimming pared 9 bases from V and 6 bases from J, leaving 15 bases between. This CDR3 has 13 residues. The CDR3 DNA reads TGTGCCAGACTACTAGGGGCGGGCAATGAGCAGTTCTTC. This encodes CARLLGAGNEQFF.

The chain combines TRBV6-6 with TRBJ2-5, with 7 nucleotides matching TRBD1. J lost 2 bases, V lost 8 bases, and 8 bases had no gene match. The CDR3 length is 14 residues. Looked up from germline, CDR1 is MNHNY and CDR2 is SVGAGI (reference sequence). In nucleotides, the CDR3 is TGTGCCAGCGGAAACAGGGGTTGGCAAGAGACCCAGTACTTC. This gives the protein CASGNRGWQETQYF.

This clone was detected only a few times. The chain joins TRBV4-2 to TRBJ1-1; possible D gene TRBD1, 5 bases. The CDR3 length is 20 residues. CDR1 and CDR2 (germline): LGHNA, YNFKEQ. Trimming took 2 bases from V and 1 from J, leaving 26 bases between them. The DNA of the CDR3 is TGTGCCAGCAGCCAACTCGGGAGGGGCGGCTCAAACCCTCAGAACACTGAAGCTTTCTTT. The encoded protein is CASSQLGRGGSNPQNTEAFF.

CDR3 bases: TGCAGCGTTGATGTCAGCGGGAGCAGTACAGATACGCAGTATTTT. This encodes CSVDVSGSSTDTQYF. This chain uses TRBV29-1 with TRBJ2-3, with 8 bases fitting TRBD2. The germline V gene encodes CDR1 SQVTM and CDR2 ANQGSEA. This CDR3 contains 15 residues. Trimming removed 3 bases from V and 3 bases from J; junction bases left unmatched: 8.

This sequence joins TRBV11-2 and TRBJ1-4; D may be TRBD1 (6 bases). The CDR3 has 14 amino acids. V was clipped by 6 bases and J by 5 bases, with 13 bases between them. Germline V gene data show CDR1 as SGHAT and CDR2 as FQNNGV. The CDR3 spells CASRIQGSNEKLFF. For the CDR3, the DNA is TGTGCCAGCAGGATACAGGGTAGCAATGAAAAACTGTTTTTT. Looking up the rest from reference TRBV11-2 and TRBJ1-4 gives the full variable domain: EAGVAQSPRYKIIEKRQSVAFWCNPISGHATLYWYQQILGQGPKLLIQFQNNGVVDDSQLPKDRFSAERLKGVDSTLKIQPAKLEDSAVYLCASRIQGSNEKLFFGSGTQLSVL.

In the case of this clone: This likely came from a read error, as a far larger clone is one base away. This chain connects TRBV5-4 to TRBJ1-2, with no clear D. The CDR3 length is 14 residues. The germline CDR1 and CDR2 sequences are SGHNT and YYREEE (reference sequence). The CDR3 nucleotides read TGTGCCAGCAGCTTAGCAGCCTCTAACTATAGCTACACCTTC. This sequence encodes CASSLAASNYSYTF. Full variable domain (missing parts from reference TRBV5-4 and TRBJ1-2): ETGVTQSPTHLIKTRGQQVTLRCSSQSGHNTVSWYQQALGQGPQFIFQYYREEENGRGNFPPRFSGLQFPNYSSELNVNALELDDSALYLCASSLAASNYSYTFGSGTRLTVV.

This sequence joins TRBV20-1 and TRBJ1-1, with D unresolved. The CDR3 spans 11 residues. Germline CDR1 reads DFQATT; CDR2 reads SNEGSKA (reference sequence). V was shortened by 5 bases and J by 8 bases, with 12 bases between the two germline ends. This chain's CDR3 is CSAGSLAEAFF. The CDR3 coding sequence is TGCAGTGCTGGATCATTGGCAGAAGCTTTCTTT.

Concerning this clone itself: A junction end diverges from the germline sequence, so it may reflect a read error. The rearrangement links TRBV7-9 to TRBJ1-2; 7 bases match TRBD1. Germline CDR1 SEHNR, CDR2 FQNEAQ (reference sequence). The CDR3 totals 15 residues. The CDR3 DNA reads TGTGCCAGCAGCTTAGGACAGGGAGCTAACTATGGCTACGCCTTC. It specifies CASSLGQGANYGYAF.

There are a few counts of this clone. A much bigger clone sits one base away, suggesting this may be a read error. V gene TRBV29-1 combines with J gene TRBJ2-1; 13 nucleotides align to TRBD2. The CDR3 is made up of 13 amino acids. Per the germline V gene, CDR1 is SQVTM and CDR2 is ANQGSEA. In nucleotides, the CDR3 is TGCGGCGCTGGACTAGCGGGAGCCGGAGAGCAGTTCTTC. It specifies CGAGLAGAGEQFF.

CDR3: CASSPRTSGTYEQYF. The DNA for the CDR3 is TGTGCCAGCAGCCCCCGGACTAGCGGGACCTACGAGCAGTACTTC. The chain joins TRBV7-9 to TRBJ2-7, with TRBD2 identical over 12 bases. Germline CDR1 SEHNR, CDR2 FQNEAQ (reference sequence). J lost 2 bases, V lost 5 bases, and 4 bases had no gene match. There are 15 residues in the CDR3.

V usage is TRBV2 and J usage is TRBJ2-7, with 11 bases identical to TRBD2. CDR1 is SNHLY and CDR2 is FYNNEI in the germline V gene. V was clipped by 10 bases and J by 1 base; unmatched bases: 9. This CDR3 has 15 amino acids. Written as DNA, the CDR3 is TGTGCCACTACTCGAGGGACTAGCGGTTCCTACGAGCAGTACTTC. It specifies CATTRGTSGSYEQYF.

CDR3 DNA: TGCGCCAGCAGCTTGGTCCAGGGGGCCTCCTACGAGCAGTACTTC. This sequence encodes CASSLVQGASYEQYF. The rearrangement links TRBV5-1 to TRBJ2-5; TRBD1 aligns across 8 bases. Near its end, the DNA agrees better with TRBJ2-7, so the J call may be wrong. Germline-derived CDR1 and CDR2 are SGHRS and YFSETQ. This CDR3 comprises 15 residues.

The gene calls are TRBV11-2 and TRBJ2-3, with 10 bases matching TRBD2. There are 19 residues in the CDR3. V lost 4 bases and J lost 1; bases outside the gene matches: 14. CDR1 and CDR2 from the germline V gene are SGHAT and FQNNGV. CDR3 loop: CASSSETPSGGTGTDTQYF. Written as DNA, the CDR3 is TGTGCCAGCAGCTCGGAGACCCCTAGCGGGGGTACCGGCACAGATACGCAGTATTTT.

This clone was seen at least ten times. This chain connects TRBV6-1 to TRBJ1-2, with a possible D match to TRBD1 (5 bases). V lost 7 bases and J 2 bases, leaving 17 bases between the germline ends. Germline CDR1 MNHNS, CDR2 SASEGT. This CDR3 is 15 amino acids long. CDR3 region: CASTSDGTDNYGYTF. CDR3 in DNA: TGTGCCAGCACCTCAGACGGGACCGACAACTATGGCTACACCTTC.